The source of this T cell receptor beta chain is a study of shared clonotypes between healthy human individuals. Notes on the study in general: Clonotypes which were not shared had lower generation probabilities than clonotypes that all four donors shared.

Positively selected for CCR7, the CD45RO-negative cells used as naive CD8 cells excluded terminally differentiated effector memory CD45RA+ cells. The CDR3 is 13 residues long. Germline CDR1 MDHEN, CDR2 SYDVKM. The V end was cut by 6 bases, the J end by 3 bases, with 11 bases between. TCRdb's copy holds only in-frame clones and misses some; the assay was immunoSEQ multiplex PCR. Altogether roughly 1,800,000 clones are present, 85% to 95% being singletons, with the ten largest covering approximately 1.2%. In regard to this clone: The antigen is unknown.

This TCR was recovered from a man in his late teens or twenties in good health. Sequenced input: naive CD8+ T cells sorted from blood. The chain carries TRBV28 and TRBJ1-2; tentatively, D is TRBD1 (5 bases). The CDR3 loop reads CASRSRAHYGYTF. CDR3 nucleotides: TGTGCCAGCAGGTCCAGGGCCCACTATGGCTACACCTTC.